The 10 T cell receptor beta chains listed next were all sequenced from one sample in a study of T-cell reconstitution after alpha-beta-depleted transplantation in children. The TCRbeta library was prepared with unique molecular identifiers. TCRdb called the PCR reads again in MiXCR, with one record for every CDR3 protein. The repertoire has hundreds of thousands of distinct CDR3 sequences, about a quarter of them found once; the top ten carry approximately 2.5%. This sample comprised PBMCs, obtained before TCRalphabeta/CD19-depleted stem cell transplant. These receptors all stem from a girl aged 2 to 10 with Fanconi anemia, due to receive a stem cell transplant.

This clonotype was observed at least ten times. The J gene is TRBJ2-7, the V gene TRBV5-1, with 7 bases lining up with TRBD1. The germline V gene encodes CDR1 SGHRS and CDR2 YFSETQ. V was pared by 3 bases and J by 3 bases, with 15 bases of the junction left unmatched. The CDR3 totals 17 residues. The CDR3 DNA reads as TGCGCCAGCAGCTGCCCATTATGGGGACAGTGGTTCTACGAGCAGTACTTC. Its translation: CASSCPLWGQWFYEQYF. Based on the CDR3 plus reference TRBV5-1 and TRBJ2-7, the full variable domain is KAGVTQTPRYLIKTRGQQVTLSCSPISGHRSVSWYQQTPGQGLQFLFEYFSETQRNKGNFPGRFSGRQFSNSRSEMNVSTLELGDSALYLCASSCPLWGQWFYEQYFGPGTRLTVT.

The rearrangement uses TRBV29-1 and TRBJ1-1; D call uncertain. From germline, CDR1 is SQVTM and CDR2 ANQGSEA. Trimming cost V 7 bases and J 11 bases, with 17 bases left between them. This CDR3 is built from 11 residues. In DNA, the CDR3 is TGCAGCGCCTTGGAGAGCCGGGTGGCTTTCTTT. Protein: CSALESRVAFF.

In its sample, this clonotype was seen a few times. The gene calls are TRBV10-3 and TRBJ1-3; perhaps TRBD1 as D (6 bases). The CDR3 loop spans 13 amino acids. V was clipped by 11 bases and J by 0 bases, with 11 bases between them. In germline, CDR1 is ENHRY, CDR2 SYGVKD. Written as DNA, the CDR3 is TGTGCCGGACAGACAGGCTCTGGAAACACCATATATTTT. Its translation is CAGQTGSGNTIYF.

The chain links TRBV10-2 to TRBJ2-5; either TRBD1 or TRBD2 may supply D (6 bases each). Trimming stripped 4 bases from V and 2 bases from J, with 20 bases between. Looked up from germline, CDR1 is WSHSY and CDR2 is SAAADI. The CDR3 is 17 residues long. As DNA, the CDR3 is TGCGCCAGCAGTGCCCCCCTCAGGGGAGGCTTGCAAGAGACCCAGTACTTC. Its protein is CASSAPLRGGLQETQYF.

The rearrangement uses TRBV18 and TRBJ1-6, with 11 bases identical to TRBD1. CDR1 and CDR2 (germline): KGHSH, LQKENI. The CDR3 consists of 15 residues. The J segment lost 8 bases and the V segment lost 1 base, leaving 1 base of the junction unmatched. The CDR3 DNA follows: TGTGCCAGCTCACCACAGGGACAGGGGGATTCACCCCTCCACTTT. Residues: CASSPQGQGDSPLHF.

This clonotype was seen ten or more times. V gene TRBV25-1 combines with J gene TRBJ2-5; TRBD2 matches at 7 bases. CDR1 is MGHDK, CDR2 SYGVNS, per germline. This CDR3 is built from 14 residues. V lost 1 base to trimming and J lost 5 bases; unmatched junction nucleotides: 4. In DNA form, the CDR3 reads TGTGCCAGCAGTGAATTCGTGGGAGGGGAGACCCAGTACTTC. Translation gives CASSEFVGGETQYF.

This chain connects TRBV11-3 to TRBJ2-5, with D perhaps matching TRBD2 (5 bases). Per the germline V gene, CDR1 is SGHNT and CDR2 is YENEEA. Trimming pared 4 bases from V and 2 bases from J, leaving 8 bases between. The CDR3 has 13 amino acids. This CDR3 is CASSSSGQETQYF. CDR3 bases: TGTGCCAGCAGCTCCTCGGGGCAAGAGACCCAGTACTTC.

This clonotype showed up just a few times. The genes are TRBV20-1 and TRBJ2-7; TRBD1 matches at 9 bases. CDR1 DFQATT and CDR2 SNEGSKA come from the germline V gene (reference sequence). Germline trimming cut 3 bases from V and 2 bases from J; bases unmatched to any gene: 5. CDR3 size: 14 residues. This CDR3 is CSASGQGFAYEQYF. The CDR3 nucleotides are TGCAGTGCTAGCGGACAGGGGTTTGCCTACGAGCAGTACTTC.

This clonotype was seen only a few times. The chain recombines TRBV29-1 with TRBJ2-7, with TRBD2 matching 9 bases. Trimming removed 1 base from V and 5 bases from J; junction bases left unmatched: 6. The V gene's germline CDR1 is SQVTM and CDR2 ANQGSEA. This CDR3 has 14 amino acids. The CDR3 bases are TGCAGCGTTGAAGCTAGCGGGATTCTTAACGAGCAGTACTTC. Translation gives CSVEASGILNEQYF.

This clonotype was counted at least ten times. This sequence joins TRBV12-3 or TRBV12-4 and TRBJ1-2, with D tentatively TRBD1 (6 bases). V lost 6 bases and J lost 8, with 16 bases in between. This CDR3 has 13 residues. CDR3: CASSPQGVGGYTF. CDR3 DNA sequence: TGTGCCAGCAGCCCACAGGGAGTGGGGGGCTACACCTTC.